This T cell receptor (beta chain) emerged from a study of OX40 agonist ivuxolimab in advanced cancers. Produced via immunoSEQ multiplex PCR; TCRdb's table is partial and in-frame only. The sample includes tens of thousands of clones, over 80% seen only once; the top ten take about 0.53%. This specimen was CD4+ or CD8+ T cells sorted from blood, taken in a trial of the OX40 agonist ivuxolimab. This clonotype originated in an adult with an advanced solid tumor such as melanoma, head and neck, liver or kidney cancer.

The CDR3 spells CASSRGNTEAFF. The CDR3 DNA reads as TGTGCCAGCAGCCGGGGAAACACTGAAGCTTTCTTT. The V gene is TRBV28, the J gene TRBJ1-1; D call uncertain. Deletions cut 6 bases from V and 2 bases from J, with 7 bases between. The CDR3 has 12 amino acids. CDR1 and CDR2 (germline): MDHEN, SYDVKM.